Following are 29 T cell receptor beta chains from one sample sequenced in a study of blood T cell repertoires in COVID-19. Measured with immunoSEQ multiplex PCR; TCRdb has only the in-frame clones, and not every one. The table shows over 90,000 clones, with about 92% occurring only once. What was sequenced was peripheral blood. These receptors were collected from a woman aged 80 or over in a cohort sampled during active COVID-19.

The V and J genes are TRBV5-4 and TRBJ2-5; D may be TRBD1 (8 bases). The CDR3 totals 15 residues. From germline, CDR1 is SGHNT and CDR2 YYREEE (reference sequence). V was trimmed by 2 bases and J by 7 bases, leaving 18 bases between them. CDR3 in amino acids: CASSFGQGGGGTQYF. The CDR3 nucleotides are TGTGCCAGCAGCTTCGGACAGGGAGGGGGAGGGACCCAGTACTTC.

The table lists this clone with a count of one. The chain carries TRBV29-1 and TRBJ2-1; 8 bases map to TRBD2. The CDR3 has 14 residues. Germline V lookup: CDR1 SQVTM, CDR2 ANQGSEA. V shed 6 bases, J shed 2 bases, and the junction held 6 bases outside the gene matches. CDR3 DNA: TGCAGCGTGTCTTTTAGCGGGACCTACAATGAGCAGTTCTTC. It translates to CSVSFSGTYNEQFF.

The chain couples TRBV12-3 or TRBV12-4 to TRBJ2-1; D gene uncertain. Between the trimmed V and J ends, which lost 7 bases and 6 bases, there was a span of 13 bases. The length of the CDR3 is 13 residues. Written as DNA, the CDR3 is TGTGCCAGCACTCTGCGACTGATCAATGAGCAGTTCTTC. It encodes CASTLRLINEQFF.

This rearrangement joins TRBV15 to TRBJ2-7; TRBD1 aligns across 11 bases. CDR3 size: 14 residues. Germline-derived CDR1 and CDR2 are LNHNV and YYDKDF (reference sequence). J was trimmed by 4 bases and V by 6 bases; bases with no gene match: 5. The CDR3 sequence is CATSLDRGPYEQYF. CDR3 DNA sequence: TGTGCCACCAGTCTGGACAGGGGGCCGTACGAGCAGTACTTC.

The chain employs TRBV24-1 and TRBJ1-4, with D tentatively TRBD1 (6 bases). Between the trimmed V and J ends, which lost 4 bases and 4 bases, there was a span of 12 bases. CDR3 size: 15 residues. CDR1 is KGHDR, CDR2 SFDVKD, per germline. DNA of the CDR3: TGTGCCACCAGTGACTCGGGACAAGTTAATGAAAAACTGTTTTTT. It translates to CATSDSGQVNEKLFF.

The chain carries TRBV3-1 (or the pseudogene TRBV3-2) and TRBJ2-3, with 9 bases that match TRBD2. The germline CDR1 and CDR2 sequences are LGHDT and YNNKEL (reference sequence). The CDR3 contains 16 residues. V lost 2 bases to trimming and J lost 2 bases; unmatched junction nucleotides: 5. CDR3 DNA: TGTGCCAGCAGCCAACTAGCGGGGTCCCCCACAGATACGCAGTATTTT. It translates to CASSQLAGSPTDTQYF.

This clone was detected many times. The chain employs TRBV6-2 or TRBV6-3 and TRBJ1-5, with TRBD1 matching over 9 bases. The CDR3 contains 20 residues. Germline-derived CDR1 and CDR2 are MNHEY and SVGEGT. V shed 6 bases, J shed 2 bases, and the junction held 20 bases outside the gene matches. In DNA form, the CDR3 reads TGTGCCAGCAGCCCAAGGGGCCGGGACAGGGAATCTAGAGGCAATCAGCCCCAGCATTTT. Amino acid sequence: CASSPRGRDRESRGNQPQHF.

V gene TRBV13 combines with J gene TRBJ2-7, with 13 bases matching TRBD2. V shed 5 bases and J 0 bases; nucleotides not matched to a gene: 7. The CDR3 runs 17 residues. From germline, CDR1 is PRHDT and CDR2 FYEKMQ (reference sequence). CDR3 sequence reads: CASSTAGTSGVSYEQYF. The DNA for the CDR3 is TGTGCCAGCAGCACCGCCGGGACTAGCGGGGTCTCCTACGAGCAGTACTTC.

The rearrangement uses TRBV19 and TRBJ2-1; TRBD1 matches at 7 bases. Germline CDR1 LNHDA, CDR2 SQIVND (reference sequence). This CDR3 has 15 amino acids. V dropped 7 bases and J dropped 4; count of bases not matched to a gene: 10. The CDR3 reads CASTNQGDPYNEQFF. CDR3 DNA: TGTGCCAGTACCAACCAGGGGGACCCTTACAATGAGCAGTTCTTC.

The chain joins TRBV7-3 to TRBJ2-1, with D possibly matching TRBD2 (6 bases). CDR3 length equals 13 residues. Trimming left V 4 bases short and J 4 bases short, with 8 bases between. CDR1 is SGHTA, CDR2 FQGTGA, per germline. The CDR3 protein is CASSSGLYNEQFF. The CDR3 DNA reads TGTGCCAGCAGCTCGGGACTTTACAATGAGCAGTTCTTC.

The chain recombines TRBV11-2 with TRBJ2-7; 11 nucleotides align to TRBD2. J lost 2 bases, V lost 5 bases, and 8 bases had no gene match. Germline CDR1 SGHAT, CDR2 FQNNGV. The CDR3 spans 16 residues. The CDR3: CASSHSGTSGAYEQYF. CDR3 DNA: TGTGCCAGCAGCCACTCCGGGACTAGCGGAGCCTACGAGCAGTACTTC.

In the case of this clone: One junction end does not reproduce the germline sequence, and a read error may be involved. This chain connects TRBV3-1 (or the pseudogene TRBV3-2) to TRBJ2-2; 9 bases map to TRBD1. CDR3 length equals 16 residues. Germline CDR1 LGHDT, CDR2 YNNKEL (reference sequence). CDR3 region: CASSHWDRVDTRELFF. The CDR3 nucleotides are TGTGCCAGCAGCCACTGGGACAGGGTTGACACCAGGGAGCTGTTTTTT.

V is TRBV5-8 and J is TRBJ2-7, with a weak D call TRBD1 (6 bases). Germline V gene data show CDR1 as SGHTS and CDR2 as YDEGEE. The CDR3 is made up of 17 amino acids. Between the trimmed V and J ends, which lost 2 bases and 3 bases, there was a span of 21 bases. CDR3 sequence (DNA): TGTGCCAGCAGCTTTTGGTCTTACGGGCAGGGGAACTACGAGCAGTACTTC. This encodes CASSFWSYGQGNYEQYF.

CDR3 in amino acids: CASSLGLRNQPQHF. CDR3 sequence (DNA): TGTGCCAGCAGTTTAGGGCTTAGAAATCAGCCCCAGCATTTT. This chain joins TRBV28 and TRBJ1-5; D gene uncertain. This CDR3 is built from 14 residues. Germline V gives CDR1 MDHEN, CDR2 SYDVKM. V gave up 2 bases and J gave up 4 bases, with 9 bases separating them.

This clone was seen just once. The rearrangement joins TRBV9 to TRBJ2-3; D not certain. The V gene lost 0 bases and the J gene lost 1 base, with 6 bases spanning the gap. CDR1 and CDR2 (germline): SGDLS, YYNGEE. The CDR3 sequence is 14 residues long. CDR3 sequence: CASSVGTGTDTQYF. For the CDR3, the DNA is TGTGCCAGCAGCGTAGGAACTGGCACAGATACGCAGTATTTT. Based on the CDR3 plus reference TRBV9 and TRBJ2-3, the full variable domain is DSGVTQTPKHLITATGQRVTLRCSPRSGDLSVYWYQQSLDQGLQFLIQYYNGEERAKGNILERFSAQQFPDLHSELNLSSLELGDSALYFCASSVGTGTDTQYFGPGTRLTVL.

The V gene is TRBV6-5, the J gene TRBJ1-3, with 7 bases identical to TRBD1. This CDR3 is 15 amino acids long. Germline V gene lookup returns CDR1 MNHEY and CDR2 SVGAGI. J gave up 4 bases and V 6 bases, and 9 bases lay outside the gene matches. The CDR3 DNA sequence: TGTGCCAGCAGATCTCAAGGACAGGTCGGAAACACCATATATTTT. It encodes CASRSQGQVGNTIYF.

The chain carries TRBV28 and TRBJ1-4; D unclear. Trimming removed 7 bases from V and 8 bases from J, with 8 bases in between. From germline, CDR1 is MDHEN and CDR2 SYDVKM. This CDR3 is built from 11 residues. The CDR3 bases are TGTGCCAGCACTCAGTTGGAAAAACTGTTTTTT. This sequence encodes CASTQLEKLFF. Full variable domain (rest looked up from reference TRBV28 and TRBJ1-4): DVKVTQSSRYLVKRTGEKVFLECVQDMDHENMFWYRQDPGLGLRLIYFSYDVKMKEKGDIPEGYSVSREKKERFSLILESASTNQTSMYLCASTQLEKLFFGSGTQLSVL.

Regarding this clone: The germline gene is not matched at one end of the junction; a read error may be the cause. The chain carries TRBV5-4 and TRBJ2-7; 8 nucleotides match TRBD2. In germline, CDR1 is SGHNT, CDR2 YYREEE (reference sequence). CDR3 size: 15 residues. The CDR3 spells CTSSLGAGVSYEQYF. CDR3 sequence (DNA): TGTACCAGCAGCTTAGGAGCGGGGGTATCCTACGAGCAGTACTTC.

This clone came up once. This chain connects TRBV19 to TRBJ1-1; unclear D gene. Germline loops: CDR1 LNHDA, CDR2 SQIVND (reference sequence). V shed 3 bases and J shed 3 bases, with 11 bases lying between them. CDR3 length: 14 residues. The CDR3, as DNA: TGTGCCAGTAGTATCAATTCGGTAGACACTGAAGCTTTCTTT. Its translation is CASSINSVDTEAFF. Full variable domain (outside the CDR3, taken from reference TRBV19 and TRBJ1-1): DGGITQSPKYLFRKEGQNVTLSCEQNLNHDAMYWYRQDPGQGLRLIYYSQIVNDFQKGDIAEGYSVSREKKESFPLTVTSAQKNPTAFYLCASSINSVDTEAFFGQGTRLTVV.

This chain's CDR3 is CASSVASAGEQYF. Written as DNA, the CDR3 is TGTGCCAGCAGCGTAGCATCCGCGGGCGAGCAGTACTTC. V usage is TRBV9 and J usage is TRBJ2-7; tentative D call: TRBD2 (5 bases). This CDR3 spans 13 amino acids. Trimming removed 0 bases at V and 6 bases at J, with 10 bases between. Germline CDR1 is SGDLS and CDR2 is YYNGEE. Filled out from reference TRBV9 and TRBJ2-7, the complete variable domain reads DSGVTQTPKHLITATGQRVTLRCSPRSGDLSVYWYQQSLDQGLQFLIQYYNGEERAKGNILERFSAQQFPDLHSELNLSSLELGDSALYFCASSVASAGEQYFGPGTRLTVT.

The gene calls are TRBV7-9 and TRBJ2-3; possibly TRBD2 for D (6 bases). Germline lookup yields CDR1 SEHNR and CDR2 FQNEAQ (reference sequence). The CDR3 runs 14 residues. Trimming took 8 bases from V and 2 from J, leaving 14 bases between them. The CDR3 DNA reads as TGTGCCAGCTACGTTCGGGGGTCCACAGATACGCAGTATTTT. Encoded protein: CASYVRGSTDTQYF.

This chain joins TRBV6-5 and TRBJ1-2, with TRBD1 matching 8 bases. The CDR3 spans 14 residues. The germline gives CDR1 MNHEY, CDR2 SVGAGI. With 2 bases clipped from V and 4 bases from J, the junction kept 3 bases outside the gene matches. The CDR3 DNA follows: TGTGCCAGCAGTTACCGAGGACAGGGCTATGGCTACACCTTC. It specifies CASSYRGQGYGYTF.

The gene calls are TRBV2 and TRBJ2-5; 7 bases map to TRBD2. Germline CDR1 reads SNHLY; CDR2 reads FYNNEI. V lost 7 bases and J lost 1; bases outside the gene matches: 15. The CDR3 covers 17 residues. This chain's CDR3 is CASKRTSGIRFQETQYF. DNA for the CDR3: TGTGCCAGCAAACGAACCAGCGGGATACGCTTCCAAGAGACCCAGTACTTC.

The chain combines TRBV12-3 or TRBV12-4 with TRBJ2-5; a weak D match, TRBD1 (5 bases). The CDR3 sequence is 13 residues long. Between the trimmed V and J ends, which lost 3 bases and 4 bases, there was a span of 9 bases. The CDR3 DNA reads TGTGCCAGCAGTTTTCAGGGAACAGAGACCCAGTACTTC. Its protein is CASSFQGTETQYF.

This chain joins TRBV5-1 and TRBJ2-3; 10 nucleotides line up with TRBD2. CDR1 and CDR2 (germline): SGHRS, YFSETQ. This CDR3 spans 16 amino acids. With V trimmed by 4 bases and J by 1 base, 6 bases remained unmatched. CDR3 protein: CASSPSGLAGTDTQYF. The CDR3 nucleotides read TGCGCCAGCAGCCCTTCCGGACTAGCGGGCACAGATACGCAGTATTTT.

The chain links TRBV21-1 to TRBJ2-7; the DNA was not used to check the table's D call, TRBD1. TRBV21-1 is a recognized pseudogene. The CDR3 runs 16 residues. CDR3 DNA: TGTGCCAGCAGCAAAGAAGATGTGGGCAGGTACAACGAGCAGTACTTC. Translating it yields CASSKEDVGRYNEQYF.

V usage is TRBV10-1 and J usage is TRBJ2-3; possibly TRBD2 for D (6 bases). Germline lookup yields CDR1 WNHNN and CDR2 SYGVQD (reference sequence). V was shortened by 3 bases and J by 6 bases, with 10 bases between the two germline ends. This CDR3 spans 13 amino acids. The CDR3 is CASSDREWDTQYF. CDR3 DNA: TGCGCCAGCAGTGACCGGGAGTGGGATACGCAGTATTTT.

The V call is TRBV18, the J call TRBJ1-5, with D hard to call. V was trimmed by 4 bases and J by 0 bases, leaving 7 bases between them. This CDR3 has 14 residues. Germline values: CDR1 KGHSH, CDR2 LQKENI. This CDR3 is CASSRQVSNQPQHF. The DNA of the CDR3 is TGTGCCAGCTCACGGCAGGTTAGCAATCAGCCCCAGCATTTT.

This rearrangement joins TRBV11-2 to TRBJ2-7; the match to TRBD2 covers 10 bases. CDR3 length: 15 residues. Germline CDR1 reads SGHAT; CDR2 reads FQNNGV. Trimming took 5 bases from V and 1 from J; bases not matched to a gene: 5. CDR3: CASSKTLAGSYEQYF. For the CDR3, the DNA is TGTGCCAGCAGCAAGACACTAGCGGGGTCCTACGAGCAGTACTTC.